A selection of T cell receptor beta chains follows, all from one sample in a study of blood T cells in healthy people across ages. TCRdb re-analysed the 5' RACE reads in MiXCR, keeping a single row per CDR3 protein. Here the sample spans about 1,400,000 distinct CDR3 sequences, 55% to 75% being singletons. What was sequenced was blood. The receptor source for this set is a man aged 18-30 years in good health. Both conserved end residues are part of each CDR3.

v_call: TRBV29-1
j_call: TRBJ2-5
cdr3_length: 12
cdr3_aa: CSVGHSQETQYF

v_call: TRBV10-3
j_call: TRBJ2-4
cdr3_length: 13
cdr3_aa: CAIRAGQKNIQYF

v_call: TRBV20-1
j_call: TRBJ2-3
cdr3_length: 13
cdr3_aa: CSASHDRTDTQYF

v_call: TRBV6-6
j_call: TRBJ1-2
cdr3_length: 16
cdr3_aa: CASSNRGTDPNYGYTF

v_call: TRBV7-2
j_call: TRBJ1-5
cdr3_length: 15
cdr3_aa: CASSPRAGGNQPQHF

v_call: TRBV10-3
j_call: TRBJ1-2
cdr3_length: 14
cdr3_aa: CAIRDRGPNYGYTF

v_call: TRBV28
j_call: TRBJ1-5
cdr3_length: 15
cdr3_aa: CASSLEAFGNQPQHF

v_call: TRBV7-8
j_call: .
cdr3_length: 14
cdr3_aa: CASSLAYQVDEQYF

v_call: TRBV20-1
j_call: TRBJ2-1
cdr3_length: 14
cdr3_aa: CSVPGDYFYNEQFF

v_call: TRBV6-1
j_call: TRBJ2-7
cdr3_length: 14
cdr3_aa: CATYEPEYVYEQYF

v_call: TRBV20-1
j_call: TRBJ2-5
cdr3_length: 12
cdr3_aa: CSAAAYQETQYF

v_call: TRBV6-5
j_call: TRBJ1-1
cdr3_length: 13
cdr3_aa: CASRSGQLTEAFF

v_call: TRBV27
j_call: TRBJ1-2
cdr3_length: 15
cdr3_aa: CASSRSPGQGNGFTF

v_call: TRBV20-1
j_call: TRBJ2-5
cdr3_length: 11
cdr3_aa: CSARPRETQYF

v_call: TRBV11-2
j_call: TRBJ2-1
cdr3_length: 16
cdr3_aa: CASSFEGTGIFNEQFF

v_call: TRBV27
j_call: TRBJ2-7
cdr3_length: 13
cdr3_aa: CASSLQNSYEQYF

v_call: TRBV29-1
j_call: TRBJ2-3
cdr3_length: 15
cdr3_aa: CSVGRSDGGTDTQYF

v_call: TRBV4-3
j_call: TRBJ2-1
cdr3_length: 16
cdr3_aa: CASSQESGQGHNEQFF

v_call: TRBV2
j_call: TRBJ2-7
cdr3_length: 12
cdr3_aa: CASRGIGRPQYF

v_call: TRBV10-1
j_call: .
cdr3_length: 12
cdr3_aa: CASSGTIYEQYF

v_call: TRBV20-1
j_call: TRBJ1-2
cdr3_length: 14
cdr3_aa: CSASVLRDKSSYTF

v_call: TRBV20-1
j_call: TRBJ2-5
cdr3_length: 12
cdr3_aa: CSSARNQETQYF

v_call: TRBV27
j_call: TRBJ1-6
cdr3_length: 12
cdr3_aa: CASSYRTAPLHF

v_call: TRBV5-1
j_call: TRBJ1-1
cdr3_length: 13
cdr3_aa: CASSPGAGRSAFF

v_call: TRBV11-3
j_call: TRBJ2-5
cdr3_length: 13
cdr3_aa: CASSLATTETQYF

v_call: TRBV12-3/TRBV12-4
j_call: TRBJ1-6
cdr3_length: 15
cdr3_aa: CASSSSTGGGSPLHF

v_call: TRBV20-1
j_call: TRBJ2-4
cdr3_length: 17
cdr3_aa: CSAGGGLAGLAKNIQYF

v_call: TRBV29-1
j_call: TRBJ2-1
cdr3_length: 11
cdr3_aa: CSVVVFWEQFF

v_call: TRBV7-8
j_call: TRBJ2-7
cdr3_length: 14
cdr3_aa: CASSPRRDPYEQYF

v_call: TRBV9
j_call: TRBJ2-1
cdr3_length: 13
cdr3_aa: CASSVEVYQPQFF

v_call: TRBV30
j_call: TRBJ2-1
cdr3_length: 11
cdr3_aa: CAWSDPNEQFF

v_call: TRBV4-3
j_call: TRBJ2-5
cdr3_length: 15
cdr3_aa: CASSQDAQPQETQYF

v_call: TRBV6-1
j_call: TRBJ2-1
cdr3_length: 12
cdr3_aa: CATFGVANEQFF

v_call: TRBV4-1
j_call: TRBJ2-3
cdr3_length: 14
cdr3_aa: CASSQRPTTDTQYF

v_call: TRBV6-5
j_call: TRBJ2-5
cdr3_length: 16
cdr3_aa: CASSYSSSSGGSEQYF

v_call: TRBV6-1
j_call: TRBJ2-1
cdr3_length: 19
cdr3_aa: CASSPWTSGPSTSYNEQFF

v_call: TRBV12-3/TRBV12-4
j_call: TRBJ2-7
cdr3_length: 13
cdr3_aa: CASRQRAQSEQYF

v_call: TRBV6-5
j_call: TRBJ2-3
cdr3_length: 19
cdr3_aa: CASSYRRPLLYLSTDTQYF

v_call: TRBV27
j_call: TRBJ1-2
cdr3_length: 16
cdr3_aa: CASSSPTGAQNYGYTF

v_call: TRBV5-1
j_call: TRBJ1-5
cdr3_length: 17
cdr3_aa: CASSSEAWYNNNQPQHF

v_call: TRBV29-1
j_call: TRBJ2-1
cdr3_length: 16
cdr3_aa: CSVVSSGSISRNEQFF

v_call: TRBV29-1
j_call: TRBJ2-5
cdr3_length: 13
cdr3_aa: CSIPQQGWNEQYF

v_call: TRBV15
j_call: TRBJ1-2
cdr3_length: 14
cdr3_aa: CATSRDTGSAGYTF

v_call: TRBV15
j_call: TRBJ2-4
cdr3_length: 15
cdr3_aa: CATSEVDRAPGIQYF

v_call: TRBV27
j_call: TRBJ2-7
cdr3_length: 14
cdr3_aa: CASSPFQGAGEQYF

v_call: TRBV7-9
j_call: TRBJ1-1
cdr3_length: 19
cdr3_aa: CASSLPLQGTAPMNTEAFF

v_call: TRBV3-1
j_call: TRBJ2-3
cdr3_length: 15
cdr3_aa: CASSLHGTGPDTQYF

v_call: TRBV20-1
j_call: .
cdr3_length: 15
cdr3_aa: CSARDPTSGNYEQYF

v_call: TRBV4-1
j_call: TRBJ1-4
cdr3_length: 14
cdr3_aa: CASSQIRLNEKLFF

v_call: TRBV4-1
j_call: TRBJ1-2
cdr3_length: 15
cdr3_aa: CASSQTPENHYGYTF

v_call: TRBV11-2
j_call: TRBJ2-5
cdr3_length: 14
cdr3_aa: CASSQGRGEETQYF

v_call: TRBV6-1
j_call: TRBJ2-5
cdr3_length: 14
cdr3_aa: CASSELAGGNEQYF

v_call: TRBV12-3/TRBV12-4
j_call: TRBJ2-1
cdr3_length: 11
cdr3_aa: CASSLRAEQFF

v_call: TRBV5-1
j_call: TRBJ2-7
cdr3_length: 15
cdr3_aa: CASREQGPSSYEQYF

v_call: TRBV11-2
j_call: TRBJ2-3
cdr3_length: 19
cdr3_aa: CASSSARGGRGRFTDTQYF